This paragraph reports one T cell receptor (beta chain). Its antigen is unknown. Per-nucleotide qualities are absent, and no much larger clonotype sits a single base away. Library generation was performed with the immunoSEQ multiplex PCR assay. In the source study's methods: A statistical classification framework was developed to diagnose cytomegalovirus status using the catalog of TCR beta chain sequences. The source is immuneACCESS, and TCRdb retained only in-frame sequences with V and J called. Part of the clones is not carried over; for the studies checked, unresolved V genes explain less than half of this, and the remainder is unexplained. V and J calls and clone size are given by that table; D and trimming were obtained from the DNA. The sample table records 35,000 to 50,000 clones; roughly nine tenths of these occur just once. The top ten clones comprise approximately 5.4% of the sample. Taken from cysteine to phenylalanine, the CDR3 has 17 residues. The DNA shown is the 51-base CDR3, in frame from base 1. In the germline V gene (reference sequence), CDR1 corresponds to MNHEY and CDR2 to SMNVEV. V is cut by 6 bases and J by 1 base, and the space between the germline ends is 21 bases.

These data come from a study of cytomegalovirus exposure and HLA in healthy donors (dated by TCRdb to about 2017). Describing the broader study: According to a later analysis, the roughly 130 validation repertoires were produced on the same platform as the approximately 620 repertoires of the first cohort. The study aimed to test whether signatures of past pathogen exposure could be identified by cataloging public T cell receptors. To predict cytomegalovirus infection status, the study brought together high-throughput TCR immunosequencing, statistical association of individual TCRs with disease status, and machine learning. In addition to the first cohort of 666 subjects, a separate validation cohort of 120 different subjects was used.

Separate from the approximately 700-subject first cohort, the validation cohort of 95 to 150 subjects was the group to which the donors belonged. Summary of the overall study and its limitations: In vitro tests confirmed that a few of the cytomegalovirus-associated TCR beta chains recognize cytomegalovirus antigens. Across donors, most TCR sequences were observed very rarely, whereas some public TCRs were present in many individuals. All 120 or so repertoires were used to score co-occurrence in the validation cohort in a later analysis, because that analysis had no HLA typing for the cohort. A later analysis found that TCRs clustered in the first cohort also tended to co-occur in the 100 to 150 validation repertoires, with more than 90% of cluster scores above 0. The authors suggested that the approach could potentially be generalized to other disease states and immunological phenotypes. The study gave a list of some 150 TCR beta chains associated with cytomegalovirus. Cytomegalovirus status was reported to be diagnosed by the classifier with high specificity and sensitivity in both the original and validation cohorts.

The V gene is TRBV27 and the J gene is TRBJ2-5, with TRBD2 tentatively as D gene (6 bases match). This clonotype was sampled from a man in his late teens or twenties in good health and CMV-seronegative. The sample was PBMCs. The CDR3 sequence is CASRGGTARQIQETQYF. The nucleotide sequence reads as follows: TGTGCCAGCAGGGGGGGAACCGCTAGACAGATCCAAGAGACCCAGTACTTC.